This T cell receptor beta chain originates from a study of OX40 agonist ivuxolimab in advanced cancers. Study background: It was ivuxolimab, an agonistic anti-OX40 (CD134) antibody, that patients were treated with. At approximately 80% male, the cohort had a mean age of 60 years, ranging from about 23 to 79.

The investigators sampled blood at baseline, at cycle 4 day 1, and at cycle 7 day 1. With 2 bases removed from V and 0 bases from J, the gap between germline ends came to 13 bases. Germline loops: CDR1 SGDLS, CDR2 YYNGEE. There are 16 residues in the CDR3. Clones were sequenced by immunoSEQ multiplex PCR, and TCRdb holds only the in-frame ones, with some missing. Found here are roughly 49,000 clones, around nine tenths of them singletons; the top ten hold roughly 54%. The chain is built from TRBV9 and TRBJ2-3; tentative D call: TRBD2 (5 bases). Sequences were derived from CD4+ or CD8+ T cells sorted from blood, sampled in a trial of the OX40 agonist ivuxolimab. The sequence was collected from an adult with an advanced solid tumor such as melanoma, head and neck, liver or kidney cancer. The CDR3 loop is CASSVGSWTSTDTQYF. The DNA of the CDR3 is TGTGCCAGCAGCGTGGGGAGTTGGACTAGCACAGATACGCAGTATTTT.